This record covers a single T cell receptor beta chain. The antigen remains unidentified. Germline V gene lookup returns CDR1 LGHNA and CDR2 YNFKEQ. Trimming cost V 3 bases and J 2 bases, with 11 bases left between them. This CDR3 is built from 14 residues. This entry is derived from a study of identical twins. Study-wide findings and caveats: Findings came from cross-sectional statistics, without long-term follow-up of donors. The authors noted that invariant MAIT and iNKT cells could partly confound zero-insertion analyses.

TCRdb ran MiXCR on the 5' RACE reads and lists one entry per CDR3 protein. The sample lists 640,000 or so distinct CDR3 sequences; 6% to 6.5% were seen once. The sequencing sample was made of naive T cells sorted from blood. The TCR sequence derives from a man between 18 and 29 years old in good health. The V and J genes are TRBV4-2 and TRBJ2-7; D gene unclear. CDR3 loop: CASSQTDVPYEQYF. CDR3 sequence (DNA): TGTGCCAGCAGCCAGACCGACGTTCCCTACGAGCAGTACTTC.